This TCR beta chain was retrieved from a study of shared clonotypes between healthy human individuals. Study in general: A couple of women and a few men aged 18 to 49 made up the donors.

Broader study findings: Only a few donors were included, so the genetic and exposure-history diversity represented was limited. A handful of donors showed sharing of approximately 5% of naive CD4 clonotypes.

On this clone itself: Its specificity is unknown.

The CDR3 runs 14 residues. The ends were cut back, 5 bases at V and 1 base at J, with 12 bases in the middle. Germline V CDR1 and CDR2: SGDLS, YYNGEE. The protocol was immunoSEQ multiplex PCR, while the TCRdb copy is restricted to in-frame clones and leaves out a portion. The sample yields some 660,000 clones, 73% seen once. The chain has TRBV9 and TRBJ1-2; D not resolved. The TCR originated in a woman aged 25 to 45 in good health. The sequenced material came from memory CD4+ T cells sorted from blood. Subset in this sample: CD45RA-negative fraction. This CDR3 reads CASSDRGDNYGYTF. In DNA, the CDR3 is TGTGCCAGCAGTGACCGGGGAGATAACTATGGCTACACCTTC.